These 28 T cell receptor beta chains share one sample of origin, sequenced in a study of patients and donors after allogeneic stem cell transplantation. Each CDR3 protein gets one entry after TCRdb re-called the RT-PCR reads with MiXCR. Found here are around 200,000 distinct CDR3 sequences, roughly 38% of them singletons; the top ten hold approximately 10%. Sequenced sample: blood, either unsorted or a sorted T cell fraction (not recorded which). The origin of the receptors is a human donor who was either an allogeneic HSCT recipient or a stem cell or donor lymphocyte infusion donor (not recorded which). It is not recorded whose cells these are; they may come from a transplant donor.

This chain joins TRBV12-5 and TRBJ2-3; 7 bases are shared with TRBD1. The CDR3 loop spans 14 amino acids. V dropped 4 bases and J dropped 2; count of bases not matched to a gene: 3. CDR1 and CDR2 (germline): LGHNT, FRNRAP. The CDR3 sequence is CASGSGTDTDTQYF. The CDR3 nucleotides are TGTGCTAGTGGTTCCGGGACAGACACAGATACGCAGTATTTT.

Turning to this clonotype: One end of the junction does not line up with germline, which may come from a read error. This chain joins TRBV5-1 and TRBJ1-3; D call uncertain. This CDR3 has 15 residues. Germline-derived CDR1 and CDR2 are SGHRS and YFSETQ. This CDR3 reads CASSLEEASGNTVYF. The CDR3 nucleotides read TGCGCCAGCAGCTTGGAAGAGGCCTCTGGAAACACCGTATATTTT.

The J gene is TRBJ1-4, the V gene TRBV20-1; D is unclear. Trimming took 6 bases from V and 2 from J, leaving 10 bases between them. This CDR3 region has 13 residues. From germline, CDR1 is DFQATT and CDR2 SNEGSKA (reference sequence). The CDR3 loop is CSADPLTNEKLFF. The CDR3 region has the DNA TGCAGTGCGGATCCCCTGACTAATGAAAAACTGTTTTTT.

This clonotype occurred a few times. The chain is built from TRBV7-9 and TRBJ1-2; D remains unclear. The CDR3 consists of 12 residues. Germline lookup yields CDR1 SEHNR and CDR2 FQNEAQ (reference sequence). The V gene lost 6 bases and the J gene lost 7 bases, with 12 bases spanning the gap. In DNA, the CDR3 is TGTGCCAGCAGTCAACCTGCGGGTGGCTACACCTTC. Translating it yields CASSQPAGGYTF. The full variable domain, completed using reference TRBV7-9 and TRBJ1-2, is DTGVSQNPRHKITKRGQNVTFRCDPISEHNRLYWYRQTLGQGPEFLTYFQNEAQLEKSRLLSDRFSAERPKGSFSTLEIQRTEQGDSAMYLCASSQPAGGYTFGSGTRLTVV.

V usage is TRBV9 and J usage is TRBJ2-3; TRBD1 might be the D (6 bases). V lost 2 bases and J 2 bases, leaving 18 bases between the germline ends. CDR1 is SGDLS and CDR2 is YYNGEE in the germline V gene. This CDR3 region has 17 residues. CDR3 coding DNA: TGTGCCAGCAGCGTGAGGCTCATGGACAGATCCACAGATACGCAGTATTTT. Protein: CASSVRLMDRSTDTQYF. Full variable domain (missing parts from reference TRBV9 and TRBJ2-3): DSGVTQTPKHLITATGQRVTLRCSPRSGDLSVYWYQQSLDQGLQFLIQYYNGEERAKGNILERFSAQQFPDLHSELNLSSLELGDSALYFCASSVRLMDRSTDTQYFGPGTRLTVL.

V gene TRBV4-2 combines with J gene TRBJ1-1; D may be TRBD1 (5 bases). Trimming removed 1 base at V and 6 bases at J, with 9 bases between. The CDR3 runs to 13 residues. Looked up from germline, CDR1 is LGHNA and CDR2 is YNFKEQ. The CDR3 region is CASSQGSTAEAFF. CDR3 bases: TGTGCCAGCAGCCAAGGATCGACAGCTGAAGCTTTCTTT.

The J gene is TRBJ1-1, the V gene TRBV7-9; possibly TRBD1 for D (5 bases). CDR1 is SEHNR, CDR2 FQNEAQ, per germline (reference sequence). The germline V and J ends were trimmed by 5 bases and 5 bases, with 15 bases remaining between them. There are 14 residues in the CDR3. For the CDR3, the DNA is TGTGCCAGCAGCCCCGGAGGGGTTTGGACTGAAGCTTTCTTT. This encodes CASSPGGVWTEAFF.

This sequence joins TRBV10-3 and TRBJ1-3; perhaps TRBD1 as D (5 bases). V dropped 10 bases and J dropped 0 bases, with 10 bases sitting between them. From germline, CDR1 is ENHRY and CDR2 SYGVKD. The CDR3 contains 13 residues. CDR3 nucleotides: TGTGCCACCGAGACAGCCTCTGGAAACACCATATATTTT. It codes for CATETASGNTIYF.

The J gene is TRBJ2-4, the V gene TRBV7-9, with TRBD2 identical over 7 bases. V lost 5 bases to trimming and J lost 4 bases; unmatched junction nucleotides: 11. Germline V gene lookup returns CDR1 SEHNR and CDR2 FQNEAQ (reference sequence). This CDR3 has 16 amino acids. The CDR3 nucleotides read TGTGCCAGCAGCCCTACTAGCGCGCCGGGGAAAAACATTCAGTACTTC. Protein: CASSPTSAPGKNIQYF.

The chain links TRBV20-1 to TRBJ1-3; the D gene is possibly TRBD1 (6 bases). There are 14 residues in the CDR3. CDR1 is DFQATT, CDR2 SNEGSKA, per germline (reference sequence). Trimming took off 0 bases at V and 4 bases at J, with 10 bases between the two ends. CDR3 region: CSARESTGGNTIYF. CDR3 bases: TGCAGTGCTAGAGAATCCACAGGGGGAAACACCATATATTTT.

This clonotype was observed many times. The chain couples TRBV9 to TRBJ2-7; 9 bases are shared with TRBD1. Looked up from germline, CDR1 is SGDLS and CDR2 is YYNGEE. The junction had 13 bases not matched to a gene; V was cut back by 4 bases and J by 5 bases. The CDR3 contains 16 residues. This CDR3 is CASSPRPTGGNNEQYF. The DNA for the CDR3 is TGTGCCAGCAGCCCCCGGCCAACAGGGGGCAACAACGAGCAGTACTTC. The complete variable domain, with remaining parts taken from reference TRBV9 and TRBJ2-7, reads DSGVTQTPKHLITATGQRVTLRCSPRSGDLSVYWYQQSLDQGLQFLIQYYNGEERAKGNILERFSAQQFPDLHSELNLSSLELGDSALYFCASSPRPTGGNNEQYFGPGTRLTVT.

This rearrangement joins TRBV12-3 or TRBV12-4 to TRBJ2-7; D perhaps matches TRBD1 (8 bases). The CDR3 consists of 14 residues. The germline V and J ends were trimmed by 6 bases and 9 bases, with 21 bases remaining between them. The CDR3 reads CASSTGGEGARQYF. The CDR3 DNA follows: TGTGCCAGCAGCACAGGGGGGGAGGGGGCGCGGCAGTACTTC.

The chain couples TRBV5-1 to TRBJ2-1; D not certain. The CDR3 length is 14 residues. Per the germline V gene, CDR1 is SGHRS and CDR2 is YFSETQ. Trimming removed 1 base from V and 4 bases from J, with 9 bases in between. CDR3 coding DNA: TGCGCCAGCAGCTTGAACATAGGATACAATGAGCAGTTCTTC. It codes for CASSLNIGYNEQFF.

The chain has TRBV4-3 and TRBJ1-2, with TRBD1 as a possible D gene (6 bases). Trimming took 6 bases from V and 8 from J, leaving 19 bases between them. Germline-derived CDR1 and CDR2 are LGHNA and YSLEER. The CDR3 covers 14 residues. The CDR3 coding sequence is TGCGCCAGCAGGACCCTCGGGGGGCAAAGGGGCTACACCTTC. Its translation is CASRTLGGQRGYTF.

V gene TRBV2 combines with J gene TRBJ1-2; 9 bases agree with TRBD1. This CDR3 contains 12 residues. Germline CDR1 SNHLY, CDR2 FYNNEI. With 6 bases clipped from V and 10 bases from J, the junction kept 6 bases outside the gene matches. The CDR3 reads CASRVGQGHYTF. For the CDR3, the DNA is TGTGCCAGCAGGGTTGGACAGGGGCACTACACCTTC.

V gene TRBV6-5 combines with J gene TRBJ2-7; 8 nucleotides agree with TRBD1. V lost 4 bases to trimming and J lost 4 bases; unmatched junction nucleotides: 9. The CDR3 is 15 residues long. The germline V gene has CDR1 MNHEY and CDR2 SVGAGI. The CDR3 loop is CASSLGGQGTYEQYF. CDR3 DNA: TGTGCCAGCAGTTTAGGAGGACAGGGAACTTACGAGCAGTACTTC.

The rearrangement links TRBV12-3 or TRBV12-4 to TRBJ1-5; 9 positions match TRBD1. The CDR3 sequence is 20 residues long. The V and J ends lost 0 bases and 0 bases, in that order; junction bases with no gene match: 12. The CDR3 loop is CASSLALRTGAFISNQPQHF. The CDR3 bases are TGTGCCAGCAGTTTAGCGCTTAGGACAGGGGCTTTCATTAGCAATCAGCCCCAGCATTTT.

The chain combines TRBV18 with TRBJ1-6; D gene ambiguous. V was trimmed by 4 bases and J by 8 bases, leaving 12 bases between them. The CDR3 has 14 amino acids. CDR1 and CDR2 from the germline V gene are KGHSH and LQKENI. The CDR3 here is CASSRTAEDSPLHF. CDR3 in DNA: TGTGCCAGCTCACGTACAGCGGAAGATTCACCCCTCCACTTT.

The chain recombines TRBV7-9 with TRBJ1-1; a weak D match, TRBD1 (5 bases). The germline CDR1 and CDR2 sequences are SEHNR and FQNEAQ (reference sequence). The CDR3 has 13 residues. The V end was cut by 3 bases, the J end by 4 bases, with 9 bases between. This CDR3 reads CASSFREATEAFF. The CDR3 region has the DNA TGTGCCAGCAGCTTCAGGGAAGCCACTGAAGCTTTCTTT. Drawing the rest from reference TRBV7-9 and TRBJ1-1, the complete variable domain is DTGVSQNPRHKITKRGQNVTFRCDPISEHNRLYWYRQTLGQGPEFLTYFQNEAQLEKSRLLSDRFSAERPKGSFSTLEIQRTEQGDSAMYLCASSFREATEAFFGQGTRLTVV.

The chain is built from TRBV20-1 and TRBJ2-7; either TRBD1 or TRBD2 may supply D (5 bases each). CDR1 and CDR2 from the germline V gene are DFQATT and SNEGSKA (reference sequence). CDR3 length equals 12 residues. V was shortened by 0 bases and J by 6 bases, with 9 bases between the two germline ends. This CDR3 reads CSARDPGREQYF. The CDR3 nucleotides read TGCAGTGCTAGAGATCCGGGGCGCGAGCAGTACTTC.

This rearrangement joins TRBV29-1 to TRBJ1-1; D possibly corresponds to TRBD1 (6 bases). Germline CDR1 reads SQVTM; CDR2 reads ANQGSEA. The length of the CDR3 is 15 residues. V shed 2 bases and J shed 1 base, with 14 bases lying between them. The CDR3 DNA sequence: TGCAGCGTTGAACACAGACAGGTCACGAACACTGAAGCTTTCTTT. Translation gives CSVEHRQVTNTEAFF.

V gene TRBV5-1 combines with J gene TRBJ2-3, with D maybe TRBD1 (8 bases). The ends were cut back, 6 bases at V and 6 bases at J, with 17 bases in the middle. CDR1 and CDR2 from the germline V gene are SGHRS and YFSETQ. The CDR3 is 14 residues long. The CDR3 loop is CASTPTGGEDTQYF. The CDR3 DNA reads as TGCGCCAGCACACCAACAGGGGGGGAGGATACGCAGTATTTT.

The V call is TRBV20-1, the J call TRBJ1-6; no firm D call. Between the trimmed V and J ends, which lost 3 bases and 13 bases, there was a span of 16 bases. The germline CDR1 and CDR2 sequences are DFQATT and SNEGSKA (reference sequence). The CDR3 covers 13 residues. The CDR3 DNA is TGCAGTGCTAGCGATACCGGAGTCCTGCCCCTCCACTTT. Residues: CSASDTGVLPLHF.

The chain recombines TRBV5-4 with TRBJ2-3, with 10 bases fitting TRBD2. Trimming took 4 bases from V and 2 from J; bases not matched to a gene: 7. This CDR3 has 16 residues. In germline, CDR1 is SGHNT, CDR2 YYREEE (reference sequence). The DNA of the CDR3 is TGTGCCAGCAGCAAGAGGCTAGCGGGGGACACAGATACGCAGTATTTT. This encodes CASSKRLAGDTDTQYF.

The chain recombines TRBV4-1 with TRBJ2-7, with D tentatively TRBD2 (5 bases). The ends were cut back, 0 bases at V and 0 bases at J, with 12 bases in the middle. CDR1 is MGHRA and CDR2 is YSYEKL in the germline V gene. This CDR3 comprises 16 residues. CDR3 sequence (DNA): TGCGCCAGCAGCCAAGATTATGAGGGCACCTCCTACGAGCAGTACTTC. Translation: CASSQDYEGTSYEQYF.

This clonotype has a handful of counts. This chain uses TRBV27 with TRBJ1-2; the match to TRBD1 covers 9 bases. With V trimmed by 7 bases and J by 3 bases, 6 bases remained unmatched. The CDR3 consists of 14 residues. CDR1 and CDR2 from the germline V gene are MNHEY and SMNVEV (reference sequence). CDR3 bases: TGTGCCAGCAAGGGACAGGGTGTTTACTATGGCTACACCTTC. This sequence encodes CASKGQGVYYGYTF.

V gene TRBV6-2 or TRBV6-3 combines with J gene TRBJ1-1, with 9 positions matching TRBD1. V dropped 7 bases and J dropped 10; count of bases not matched to a gene: 7. Germline CDR1 reads MNHEY; CDR2 reads SVGEGT. This CDR3 has 12 amino acids. This CDR3 reads CASKKTGGSAFF. The CDR3, as DNA: TGTGCCAGCAAAAAGACAGGGGGGTCAGCTTTCTTT.

The J gene is TRBJ2-1, the V gene TRBV5-1, with D perhaps matching TRBD2 (6 bases). CDR1 and CDR2 (germline): SGHRS, YFSETQ. With 1 base removed from V and 3 bases from J, the gap between germline ends came to 11 bases. The length of the CDR3 is 15 residues. The CDR3 coding sequence is TGCGCCAGCAGCTTGAGGGCGGGAAACTACAATGAGCAGTTCTTC. Amino acid sequence: CASSLRAGNYNEQFF.